The present T cell receptor beta chain was sequenced within a study of CD4 T cells in relation to SARS-CoV-2 and coronaviruses. Turning to the study itself: The HLA restriction of the shared crossreactive spike epitopes was mapped.

In the case of this clone: The antigen remains unidentified.

Method: immunoSEQ multiplex PCR; TCRdb's copy keeps in-frame clones and lacks some. The repertoire holds around 30,000 clones, about 70% seen once, with around 3.7% in the top ten. Germline CDR1 reads MRHNA; CDR2 reads SNTAGT. The CDR3 sequence is 16 residues long. The V and J ends lost 2 bases and 6 bases, in that order; junction bases with no gene match: 9. This TCR derives from an adult with COVID-19. The chain uses TRBV6-4 and TRBJ2-1; 8 bases fit TRBD2. Sequencing was performed on memory CD4+ T cells from PBMCs, cultured in vitro. The CDR3 DNA sequence: TGTGCCAGCAGTGACGAGGCCGGGAGGGGCCCCAATGAGCAGTTCTTC. Protein sequence: CASSDEAGRGPNEQFF.